Sequencing of this T cell receptor (beta chain) was carried out in a study of human T cells and chemical hapten exposure (dated by TCRdb to the early 2020s). At the level of the whole study: For sensitization, 2% DPC in acetone was applied to a 2 cm by 2 cm area of upper inner arm skin. Libraries were combined into a pool for sequencing, and differences in TCR yield between samples came mainly from small differences in library volumes within the pool. The patient cohort, mostly female, included alopecia areata with under or over 50% scalp involvement, alopecia totalis and alopecia universalis. This study followed changes in the peripheral blood TCR repertoire in vivo during primary and secondary sensitization of alopecia patients to the hapten diphenylcyclopropenone (DPC). Throughout the roughly 25-week study period, patients were also given weekly therapeutic DPC doses on the scalp. Patch testing was performed on the upper back with Finn chambers containing 0.01% DPC, and the patch tests were scored after 6 days according to International Contact Dermatitis Research Group standards. Around 29 alopecia patients provided blood for TCR sequencing at one to four time points (pre-sensitization, 2, 6 and 24 weeks). Blood samples were taken from patients before sensitization (week 0) and at 2, 6 and about 24 weeks after DPC sensitization. The full study reports these points: Repeated subsampling changed both the strength of the expansion versus patch-test correlation and the threshold at which that correlation became significant. Patch test score correlated positively with the number of PT1 expanded TCRs, reaching significance at thresholds 8, 16 and 32 but not at 4. DPC sensitization did not change the number of TCRs with a frequency above 1 in 1000, and there was no evidence of changes in global repertoire structure. Significantly more large CDR3 similarity clusters were formed by expanded TCRs than by pre-sensitization or healthy control sets, consistent with antigen-driven responses. Because all patients had alopecia, a presumed autoimmune disease, the immune response of the patients might differ from that of healthy individuals.

At the junction V is shortened by 0 bases and J by 1 base, with 9 bases in between. The germline V gene encodes CDR1 LGHNA and CDR2 YSLEER. The CDR3 holds 15 amino acids from the cysteine to the phenylalanine. The DNA shown is the 45-base CDR3, in frame from base 1. Receptor amplification or capture employed RACE. Sequencing relied on a NextSeq 500. During library preparation, unique molecular identifiers were attached to individual cDNA molecules so that TCRs could be counted in a quantitative, reproducible way. Both TCR alpha and TCR beta chains were sequenced from each blood RNA sample. The authors' analysis ran thus. The median number of TCRs per sample was 90,000 to 100,000, ranging from 23,224 to 690,600. The Decombinator software suite was used to annotate the V, J and CDR3 of the TCR reads. For the PS versus PT1 abundance plots, all samples were subsampled to the same number of TCRs (28,000). TCRs were defined as expanded if absent before sensitization and observed at least eight times at the 2-week time point. TCRdb applied fastp at Q25 and MiXCR to the public reads, then kept only in-frame beta chains. Here each entry gathers all rows of one CDR3 protein and keeps the most common genes and DNA. TCRdb's processing, not the authors', yielded these V and J calls. The sample includes about 400,000 distinct CDR3 sequences, with nearly 6.5% observed a single time. The top ten constitute more than 5.5% of the sample.

Note on this clonotype: Which antigen it targets is not known. No qualities accompany the bases; no much larger clone lies one base away.

Sample time point, as interpreted from the label and publication: patch test 2, 6 weeks after DPC sensitization. This sample's treatment or condition label indicates: therapeutic diphenylcyclopropenone sensitization with weekly scalp DPC. Blood at each patch-test visit was drawn before the patch test was applied. To be eligible, patients had to be aged 18 to 70, diagnosed with alopecia and judged suitable for DPC therapy, while pregnant patients were excluded. Total RNA was extracted from unfractionated whole blood collected in Tempus Blood RNA tubes. Sequenced here: whole blood, sampled in connection with sensitization to the hapten diphenylcyclopropenone (DPC). The rearranged segments are TRBV4-3 and TRBJ1-1, with the D gene too uncertain to name. This clonotype originated in a woman aged 18-29 years with alopecia areata. Some clones in this sample may be carry-over from other donors' samples. The CDR3 here reads CASSQDPGSNTEAFF. The bases are TGCGCCAGCAGCCAAGACCCAGGATCGAACACTGAAGCTTTCTTT.